The 32 T cell receptor beta chains below were found in one sample sequenced in a study of T cell clonality in common variable immunodeficiency. TCRdb keeps only in-frame clones here, not all; method: immunoSEQ multiplex PCR. The sample holds under 50,000 clones, and no clone turns up only once. Sequencing input: peripheral blood mononuclear cells. The receptors derive from a person aged 18 to 69 in good health.

There are many counts of this clone. With the read ending 3 residues before the CDR3 end, the germline J gene is used to fill in that end. The genes are TRBV2 and TRBJ1-4; D is unresolved. CDR1 SNHLY and CDR2 FYNNEI come from the germline V gene. CDR3 size: 12 residues. V shed 3 bases and J shed 8 bases, with 7 bases lying between them. CDR3 DNA, as far as it was read: TGTGCCAGCAGTGACCCCCCAGAAAAA. It specifies CASSDPPEK. The entire CDR3 sequence reads CASSDPPEKLFF.

This clone was found many times. The read ends 3 residues before the CDR3 terminus; that terminus is restored from the germline J gene. The chain recombines TRBV30 with TRBJ1-4; TRBD1 is a possible D gene (5 bases). Germline V gives CDR1 GTSNPN, CDR2 SVGIG (reference sequence). V lost 4 bases and J lost 3, with 6 bases in between. The CDR3 loop spans 12 amino acids. The CDR3 protein is CAWTGPNEKLFF. The covered CDR3 bases are TGTGCCTGGACAGGGCCTAATGAAAAA. Together with reference TRBV30 and TRBJ1-4, the CDR3 gives the full variable domain: SQTIHQWPATLVQPVGSPLSLECTVEGTSNPNLYWYRQAAGRGLQLLFYSVGIGQISSEVPQNLSASRPQDRQFILSSKKLLLSDSGFYLCAWTGPNEKLFFGSGTQLSVL.

This clone came up many times. The read ends 3 residues before the CDR3 terminus; that terminus is restored from the germline J gene. The J gene is TRBJ2-2, the V gene TRBV18; 7 positions match TRBD1. The CDR3 is 15 amino acids. Germline V gene lookup returns CDR1 KGHSH and CDR2 LQKENI. V lost 2 bases, J lost 2 bases, and 2 bases stayed unmatched. The CDR3 DNA, read in part, is TGTGCCAGCTCACCAGACAGGGTTAACACCGGGGAG. Protein product: CASSPDRVNTGE. The entire CDR3 protein is CASSPDRVNTGELFF.

This clone was seen at least ten times. The read ends 3 residues before the CDR3 terminus; that terminus is restored from the germline J gene. The chain has TRBV20-1 and TRBJ2-7, with D maybe TRBD2 (5 bases). Trimming removed 5 bases at V and 3 bases at J, with 8 bases between. Looked up from germline, CDR1 is DFQATT and CDR2 is SNEGSKA (reference sequence). The CDR3 totals 11 residues. The CDR3 loop is CSALDYYEQYF. CDR3 DNA, as far as it was read: TGCAGTGCTCTAGACTACTACGAG.

This clone was seen at least ten times. The CDR3 end falls 3 residues outside the read, so it is completed with the germline J gene. The chain has TRBV9 and TRBJ2-7, with a possible D match to TRBD2 (6 bases). Per the germline V gene, CDR1 is SGDLS and CDR2 is YYNGEE. Between the trimmed V and J ends, which lost 4 bases and 5 bases, there was a span of 16 bases. This CDR3 is built from 14 residues. Partial CDR3 DNA: TGTGCCAGCAGCCAATGGGGGGACGATCACGAG. Amino acids: CASSQWGDDHE. The CDR3 in full is CASSQWGDDHEQYF.

This clone was recorded many times. The read ends 3 residues early relative to the CDR3; the germline J gene fills the gap. V gene TRBV7-9 combines with J gene TRBJ1-1; D gene unclear. Germline CDR1 and CDR2: SEHNR and FQNEAQ (reference sequence). Trimming shortened V by 0 bases and J by 2 bases, and 10 bases separated the two germline ends. This CDR3 is built from 15 residues. Partial CDR3 DNA: TGTGCCAGCAGCTTAGCGCAGGCTCGAAACACTGAA. It translates to CASSLAQARNTE. From start to end, the CDR3 is CASSLAQARNTEAFF.

This clone showed up many times. Read coverage stops 3 residues before the CDR3 terminus; the germline J gene supplies the remainder. The chain uses TRBV29-1 and TRBJ2-2; TRBD2 aligns across 11 bases. J was trimmed by 1 base and V by 7 bases; bases with no gene match: 5. Germline V gene sequence: CDR1 SQVTM, CDR2 ANQGSEA. The CDR3 length is 15 residues. The DNA read from the CDR3 is TGCAGCGCTCTGGGACTAGCGGAGAACACCGGGGAG. Translation gives CSALGLAENTGE. In full, the CDR3 reads CSALGLAENTGELFF.

This clone was found many times. The CDR3 extends 3 residues past the end of the read, so its final part is completed from the germline J gene. This chain joins TRBV7-2 and TRBJ2-7; no definite D call. The CDR3 covers 12 residues. The V gene's germline CDR1 is SGHTA and CDR2 FQGNSA. V gave up 5 bases and J gave up 0 bases, with 5 bases separating them. This CDR3 is CASSASSYEQYF. The sequenced CDR3 bases are TGTGCCAGCAGCGCCAGCTCCTACGAG.

This clone was seen ten or more times. The read finishes 3 residues shy of the CDR3 end, and the germline J gene is used to complete it. The V and J genes are TRBV4-2 and TRBJ2-7; weak D call: TRBD2 (5 bases). CDR1 is LGHNA and CDR2 is YNFKEQ in the germline V gene. V shed 0 bases and J shed 4 bases, with 7 bases lying between them. CDR3 length: 13 amino acids. The CDR3 DNA, read in part, is TGTGCCAGCAGCCAAGATCGGGGATACGAG. Its protein product is CASSQDRGYE. The full CDR3 reads CASSQDRGYEQYF.

This clone was detected many times. With the read ending 3 residues before the CDR3 end, the germline J gene is used to fill in that end. The rearrangement uses TRBV11-2 and TRBJ2-3; tentatively, D is TRBD2 (6 bases). Trimming left V 4 bases short and J 0 bases short, with 11 bases between. CDR1 SGHAT and CDR2 FQNNGV come from the germline V gene. The CDR3 has 15 amino acids. The CDR3 sequence: CASSYSGSSTDTQYF. The part of the CDR3 DNA that was read is TGTGCCAGCAGCTATAGCGGATCTAGCACAGATACG.

This clone came up many times. The CDR3 end falls 3 residues outside the read, so it is completed with the germline J gene. The chain recombines TRBV10-2 with TRBJ1-2; TRBD1 matches 7 bases. There are 14 residues in the CDR3. Germline V gives CDR1 WSHSY, CDR2 SAAADI. The CDR3 sequence: CASSDLKGAEGYTF. The CDR3 DNA, read in part, is TGCGCCAGCAGTGATTTGAAGGGGGCGGAAGGC.

This clone was counted at least ten times. The CDR3 end lies 3 residues beyond the end of the read and is filled in from the germline J gene. The chain employs TRBV10-3 and TRBJ2-1; D ambiguous. Germline CDR1 is ENHRY and CDR2 is SYGVKD. The CDR3 extends over 11 amino acids. V lost 3 bases to trimming and J lost 6 bases, with 3 bases between them. The DNA read from the CDR3 is TGTGCCATCAGTGATATCAATGAG. Its translation: CAISDINE. The whole CDR3 region reads CAISDINEQFF.

This clone has a count of ten or more. The read ends 3 residues before the CDR3 terminus; that terminus is restored from the germline J gene. The chain is built from TRBV29-1 and TRBJ2-3; TRBD1 matches 7 bases. Unmatched junction bases numbered 6, after V lost 6 bases and J lost 0 bases. Germline V gives CDR1 SQVTM, CDR2 ANQGSEA. The CDR3 consists of 14 residues. CDR3 loop: CSVWDRLSTDTQYF. The part of the CDR3 DNA that was read is TGCAGCGTCTGGGACAGACTAAGCACAGATACG.

This clone was counted at least ten times. CDR3 residues: CAWSIPLAVEGTDTQYF. CDR3 DNA, as far as it was read: TGTGCCTGGAGTATCCCTCTAGCGGTAGAGGGGACAGATACG. The chain employs TRBV30 and TRBJ2-3; 7 positions agree with TRBD2. The sequence runs out 3 residues before the end of the CDR3; the remainder is reconstructed from the germline J gene. Looked up from germline, CDR1 is GTSNPN and CDR2 is SVGIG (reference sequence). Trimming cost V 2 bases and J 3 bases; bases outside gene matches: 14. This CDR3 has 17 residues.

This clone was seen ten or more times. With the read ending 3 residues before the CDR3 end, the germline J gene is used to fill in that end. The chain carries TRBV7-9 and TRBJ2-5, with 7 bases matching TRBD2. The CDR3 runs to 14 residues. J lost 3 bases, V lost 1 base, and 2 bases had no gene match. Germline-derived CDR1 and CDR2 are SEHNR and FQNEAQ (reference sequence). The CDR3 sequence is CASSLERGEETQYF. Partial CDR3 DNA: TGTGCCAGCAGCTTAGAGCGGGGTGAAGAGACC.

This clone was seen many times. The read stops 3 residues short of the end of the CDR3; the missing end is completed from the germline J gene. The chain carries TRBV18 and TRBJ1-1, with 10 positions matching TRBD1. CDR1 is KGHSH, CDR2 LQKENI, per germline. J was trimmed by 4 bases and V by 5 bases; bases with no gene match: 13. The CDR3 consists of 17 residues. The sequenced part of the CDR3 DNA is TGTGCCAGCTCATTGAGACAGGGGGCTCGAACTTCCACTGAA. This codes for CASSLRQGARTSTE. The whole CDR3 sequence is CASSLRQGARTSTEAFF.

There are many counts of this clone. The read ends 3 residues before the CDR3 terminus; that terminus is restored from the germline J gene. This chain joins TRBV11-2 and TRBJ2-1; D is possibly TRBD1 (5 bases). Germline V gene lookup returns CDR1 SGHAT and CDR2 FQNNGV. V shed 8 bases and J shed 4 bases, with 12 bases lying between them. This CDR3 has 13 residues. CDR3 bases read: TGTGCCAGCGGCAGGGCCCCTTACAATGAG. This translates into CASGRAPYNE. In full, the CDR3 reads CASGRAPYNEQFF.

This clone has a count of ten or more. The CDR3 end lies 3 residues beyond the end of the read and is filled in from the germline J gene. This rearrangement joins TRBV11-3 to TRBJ2-1; TRBD2 is a possible D gene (6 bases). Trimming removed 6 bases at V and 0 bases at J, with 9 bases between. The CDR3 contains 14 residues. Germline lookup yields CDR1 SGHNT and CDR2 YENEEA. The CDR3 reads CASSGGYSYNEQFF. Partial CDR3 DNA: TGTGCCAGCAGTGGGGGGTACTCCTACAATGAG.

In its sample, this clone was seen many times. Sequencing ends 3 residues short of the CDR3 end; the germline J gene provides the rest. The gene calls are TRBV5-1 and TRBJ2-1; TRBD2 agrees at 8 bases. Germline CDR1 and CDR2: SGHRS and YFSETQ. The V segment lost 0 bases and the J segment 3 bases; nucleotides outside the gene matches: 5. The CDR3 spans 16 residues. CDR3 DNA (partial): TGCGCCAGCAGCTTGGTGTCTAGCGGGTTCTACAATGAG. This encodes CASSLVSSGFYNE. The CDR3 in full is CASSLVSSGFYNEQFF.

This clone appeared many times. The sequenced fragment ends 3 residues before the CDR3 boundary, so the rest is inferred from the germline J gene. V is TRBV10-1 and J is TRBJ2-1; 8 nucleotides agree with TRBD1. CDR3 size: 15 residues. Looked up from germline, CDR1 is WNHNN and CDR2 is SYGVQD (reference sequence). With 5 bases clipped from V and 5 bases from J, the junction kept 8 bases outside the gene matches. The CDR3 bases that were read are TGCGCCAGCAGTAGGGACAGGTGGGGTGACAATGAG. Translation: CASSRDRWGDNE. The CDR3 in its entirety is CASSRDRWGDNEQFF.

This clone was found many times. The read is 3 residues too short to cover the CDR3 end, so that end is filled in from the germline J gene. This rearrangement joins TRBV5-1 to TRBJ2-7; TRBD1 agrees at 7 bases. J was trimmed by 5 bases and V by 0 bases; bases with no gene match: 5. The CDR3 length is 14 residues. Germline V gene lookup returns CDR1 SGHRS and CDR2 YFSETQ. This CDR3 is CASSLDRGVNEQYF. The sequenced CDR3 bases are TGCGCCAGCAGCTTGGACAGGGGCGTGAACGAG.

At least ten counts were recorded for this clone. The read falls 3 residues short of the CDR3 end, and the missing part is taken from the germline J gene. V usage is TRBV28 and J usage is TRBJ1-2; weak D call: TRBD1 (6 bases). The ends were cut back, 3 bases at V and 4 bases at J, with 6 bases in the middle. The CDR3 covers 12 residues. Germline CDR1 MDHEN, CDR2 SYDVKM. CDR3: CASSFRGYGYTF. Incomplete CDR3 DNA: TGTGCCAGCAGTTTCAGGGGCTATGGC.

This clone showed up many times. The read terminates 3 residues ahead of where the CDR3 ends, so the germline J gene completes it. V usage is TRBV7-3 and J usage is TRBJ2-1, with 13 bases that match TRBD2. The V gene's germline CDR1 is SGHTA and CDR2 FQGTGA. The V gene end was trimmed by 3 bases and the J gene end by 6 bases; junction bases not matched to a gene: 2. The CDR3 sequence is 15 residues long. The part of the CDR3 DNA that was read is TGTGCCAGCAGCTTCACTAGCGGGGGGGCCAATGAG. Its translation: CASSFTSGGANE. The CDR3 as a whole reads CASSFTSGGANEQFF.

This clone was observed a few times. A read error may account for a junction end that differs from germline. The CDR3 goes on 3 residues after the read ends, and that part is filled in from the germline J gene. The identical CDR3 is also encoded by other nucleotide sequences in the sample. The rearrangement links TRBV6-2 or TRBV6-3 to TRBJ2-7; D ambiguous. Germline CDR1 reads MNHEY; CDR2 reads SVGEGT. The CDR3 totals 13 residues. CDR3 protein: CASSLLETYEQYF. The CDR3 bases that were read are TGCGCCAGCAGTTTATTAGAAACCTACGAG.

Ten or more counts support this clone. The read comes to an end 3 residues before the CDR3 does, leaving the germline J gene to fill in the end. The rearrangement links TRBV19 to TRBJ2-5; 8 positions match TRBD2. CDR3 length: 13 residues. The ends lost 5 bases at V and 7 bases at J; junction bases unmatched: 6. Germline CDR1 and CDR2: LNHDA and SQIVND (reference sequence). CDR3 bases read: TGTGCCAGTAGTGCCAGCGGGAGTGGGACC. Translation: CASSASGSGT. The whole CDR3 sequence reads CASSASGSGTQYF.

This clone was seen many times. From the germline J gene comes the end of the CDR3, since the read stops 3 residues before it. The J gene is TRBJ2-7, the V gene TRBV15; D is perhaps TRBD2 (6 bases). The V and J ends lost 0 bases and 6 bases respectively, with 18 bases between them. Germline V lookup: CDR1 LNHNV, CDR2 YYDKDF (reference sequence). This CDR3 has 16 residues. The covered CDR3 bases are TGTGCCACCAGCAGAGATTCCCTGGGGGGATTAGGCGAG. This codes for CATSRDSLGGLGE. The full-length CDR3 reads as CATSRDSLGGLGEQYF.

At least ten counts were recorded for this clone. The read terminates 3 residues before the CDR3 end, so the remaining end is supplied by the germline J gene. This chain connects TRBV18 to TRBJ1-3; weak D call: TRBD1 (5 bases). Germline values: CDR1 KGHSH, CDR2 LQKENI. The V gene lost 0 bases and the J gene lost 3 bases, with 9 bases spanning the gap. This CDR3 is 15 amino acids long. CDR3 protein: CASSPPGQYGNTIYF. The CDR3 bases that were read are TGTGCCAGCTCACCACCGGGGCAGTATGGAAACACC.

At least ten counts were recorded for this clone. Coverage ceases 3 residues before the CDR3 finishes, and the germline J gene fills in the end. V usage is TRBV18 and J usage is TRBJ2-3, with D perhaps TRBD1 (6 bases). V was trimmed by 6 bases and J by 2 bases, leaving 15 bases between them. Germline values: CDR1 KGHSH, CDR2 LQKENI. The CDR3 sequence is 15 residues long. Here the CDR3 reads CASSPGRGNTDTQYF. The sequenced CDR3 bases are TGTGCCAGCTCCCCCGGCAGGGGAAACACAGATACG.

This clone was observed at least ten times. With the read ending 3 residues before the CDR3 end, the germline J gene is used to fill in that end. The chain joins TRBV18 to TRBJ2-7; 9 nucleotides align to TRBD2. Germline V gene data show CDR1 as KGHSH and CDR2 as LQKENI. V dropped 0 bases and J dropped 5; count of bases not matched to a gene: 8. The CDR3 covers 16 residues. Incomplete CDR3 DNA: TGTGCCAGCTCACCACCGGGGATTAGCGGGAGCCACGAG. This encodes CASSPPGISGSHE. The CDR3 reads in full as CASSPPGISGSHEQYF. Full variable domain (rest looked up from reference TRBV18 and TRBJ2-7): NAGVMQNPRHLVRRRGQEARLRCSPMKGHSHVYWYRQLPEEGLKFMVYLQKENIIDESGMPKERFSAEFPKEGPSILRIQQVVRGDSAAYFCASSPPGISGSHEQYFGPGTRLTVT.

The table lists this clone with many counts. Read data end 3 residues before the CDR3 end; the end is taken from the germline J gene. This rearrangement joins TRBV5-6 to TRBJ1-2; TRBD1 matches 8 bases. Per the germline V gene, CDR1 is SGHDT and CDR2 is YYEEEE. Trimming at V came to 0 bases and at J to 2 bases, leaving 3 bases not matched to a gene. The CDR3 spans 15 residues. The CDR3 sequence is CASSLGQGKNYGYTF. CDR3 DNA, as far as it was read: TGTGCCAGCAGCTTGGGACAGGGGAAAAACTATGGC.

Details on this clone: The CDR3 end falls 3 residues outside the read, so it is completed with the germline J gene. The rearrangement uses TRBV23-1 and TRBJ1-2; D not certain. TRBV23-1 is treated as an ORF (open reading frame) with a function not yet certain. The CDR3 totals 17 residues. The part of the CDR3 DNA that was read is TGCGCCAGCATACGGACTAGCGGGAGACCCTGCACAGATACC. Translation: CASIRTSGRPCTDT. The entire CDR3 protein reads CASIRTSGRPCTDTYTF.

This clone was detected ten times or more. The read is 3 residues too short to cover the CDR3 end, so that end is filled in from the germline J gene. This chain links TRBV19 with TRBJ2-1, with 10 bases aligning to TRBD2. V trimming: 5 bases; J trimming: 0 bases; junction bases outside the gene matches: 4. Germline V CDR1 and CDR2: LNHDA, SQIVND (reference sequence). The length of the CDR3 is 16 residues. Incomplete CDR3 DNA: TGTGCCAGTAGTCTTAGCGGGGGGATCTCCTACAATGAG. Translation gives CASSLSGGISYNE. The complete CDR3 reads CASSLSGGISYNEQFF.